A single T cell receptor (beta chain) is shown here with its context. Its target is unknown. Primers: 60 Vbeta forward and 13 Jbeta reverse. Only in-frame clones appear in the TCRdb table, and some are missing; sequencing was by immunoSEQ multiplex PCR. The data include some 140,000 clones; the top ten clones carry 2%. The sample belongs to a study of cytomegalovirus exposure and HLA in healthy donors. Study-level findings and limits: Per published reports, the classifier diagnosed cytomegalovirus status with high specificity and sensitivity. Several of the most significant clusters were apparently associated with common viral pathogens in a later analysis. In a later analysis, the majority of CMV-associated beta chains seemingly showed HLA restriction. What was likely a sequencing artifact was a cluster of highly shared sequence variants.

Trimming cost V 2 bases and J 3 bases, with 11 bases left between them. This CDR3 contains 14 residues. Germline V CDR1 and CDR2: KGHSH, LQKENI. Sequences were obtained from PBMCs. The V gene is TRBV18, the J gene TRBJ2-7, with no clear D. The clonotype was recovered from a woman aged 55-70 years in good health and CMV-seronegative. CDR3 loop: CASSPSSVNYEQYF. The CDR3 DNA sequence: TGTGCCAGCTCACCATCATCAGTAAACTACGAGCAGTACTTC. Full variable domain (missing parts from reference TRBV18 and TRBJ2-7): NAGVMQNPRHLVRRRGQEARLRCSPMKGHSHVYWYRQLPEEGLKFMVYLQKENIIDESGMPKERFSAEFPKEGPSILRIQQVVRGDSAAYFCASSPSSVNYEQYFGPGTRLTVT.